This TCR beta chain was identified during a study of PD-L1 blockade in urothelial cancer. For the study at large: A median blood sample held approximately 140,000 T cells and 75,000 to 85,000 unique TCRs.

The V gene's germline CDR1 is ENHRY and CDR2 SYGVKD. There are 14 residues in the CDR3. V trimming: 6 bases; J trimming: 3 bases; junction bases outside the gene matches: 3. Measured with immunoSEQ multiplex PCR; TCRdb has only the in-frame clones, and not every one. The table includes some 120,000 clones, approximately 88% detected once. Time point: pretreatment peripheral blood. The diagnosis in patients was locally advanced or metastatic urothelial carcinoma. The sequence was obtained from a man aged 50 to 60 with urothelial cancer. This sample comprised PBMCs, obtained around atezolizumab (anti-PD-L1) treatment. J is TRBJ1-5 and V is TRBV10-3; the match to TRBD1 covers 9 bases. CDR3 sequence: CAISRDRDNQPQHF. As DNA, the CDR3 is TGTGCCATCAGCAGGGACAGGGACAATCAGCCCCAGCATTTT.